These T cell receptor beta chains were read from a single sample in a study of immune heterogeneity within non-small cell lung tumors. One entry per CDR3 protein, called by TCRdb with MiXCR from the multiplex PCR reads. The data contain about 5,000 distinct CDR3 sequences, roughly 20% of them seen just once; the ten biggest clones take up about 18%. Sequences were obtained from lung tumor tissue. The origin of the receptors is a man aged 55 to 70 with non-small cell lung cancer. Both conserved end residues are part of each CDR3. The D gene is left open where the match is weak. Size is stated for part of the rows, as once, few or many counts, or as a class when the clone is expanded.

d_gene: TRBD1
v_gene: TRBV7-8
j_gene: TRBJ1-6
abundance: medium-sized
CDR3nt: TGTGCCAGCAGCACCCGGGACAGGGGAGATTCACCCCTCCACTTT
CDR3aa: CASSTRDRGDSPLHF

d_gene: -
v_gene: TRBV28
j_gene: TRBJ2-6
abundance: medium-sized
CDR3nt: TGTGCCAGCAGTTTCCCGACTAAGATTGGGGGCTATCGTTCTGGGGCCAACGTCCTGACTTTC
CDR3aa: CASSFPTKIGGYRSGANVLTF

d_gene: -
v_gene: TRBV18
j_gene: TRBJ2-7
abundance: medium-sized
CDR3nt: TGTGCCAGCTCACCACCTGTGGTTGGAAGCTCCTACGAGCAGTACTTC
CDR3aa: CASSPPVVGSSYEQYF

d_gene: TRBD2
v_gene: TRBV6-1
j_gene: TRBJ2-1
abundance: medium-sized
CDR3nt: TGTGCCAGCAGTCCCGGGACTAGCCGGAGGAATGAGCAGTTCTTC
CDR3aa: CASSPGTSRRNEQFF

d_gene: TRBD2
v_gene: TRBV5-1
j_gene: TRBJ2-2
abundance: medium-sized
CDR3nt: TGCGCCAGCAGCAGTATTAGCGGGAGGAACACCGGGGAGCTGTTTTTT
CDR3aa: CASSSISGRNTGELFF

d_gene: TRBD1
v_gene: TRBV6-1
j_gene: TRBJ2-1
abundance: medium-sized
CDR3nt: TGTGCCAGCAGTAGAACAGGGGCGGACAATGAGCAGTTCTTC
CDR3aa: CASSRTGADNEQFF

d_gene: -
v_gene: TRBV6-1
j_gene: TRBJ1-4
abundance: many
CDR3nt: TGTGCCAGCAGTGGGACGGGGGGACGGGGGGAACTGTTTTTT
CDR3aa: CASSGTGGRGELFF

d_gene: -
v_gene: TRBV9
j_gene: TRBJ2-2
abundance: many
CDR3nt: TGTGCCAGCAGCGTTGGGGCAGGGGTCCCGAACACCGGGGAGCTGTTTTTT
CDR3aa: CASSVGAGVPNTGELFF

d_gene: -
v_gene: TRBV27
j_gene: TRBJ2-5
abundance: many
CDR3nt: TGTGCCAGCAGTCTTAAGGTAGCGACCCAAGAGACCCAGTACTTC
CDR3aa: CASSLKVATQETQYF

d_gene: TRBD1
v_gene: TRBV20-1
j_gene: TRBJ1-2
abundance: medium-sized
CDR3nt: TGCAGTGCCGCCACAGGGGGTCTCTATGGCTACACCTTC
CDR3aa: CSAATGGLYGYTF

d_gene: -
v_gene: TRBV6-5
j_gene: TRBJ1-1
abundance: many
CDR3nt: TGTGCCAGCAGTTACTCGAGATATAGGGTGGACACTGAAGCTTTCTTT
CDR3aa: CASSYSRYRVDTEAFF

d_gene: TRBD1
v_gene: TRBV4-1
j_gene: TRBJ2-2
abundance: -
CDR3nt: TGCGCCAGCAGCCATAGGACAGGTCCGAACACCGGGGAGCTGTTTTTT
CDR3aa: CASSHRTGPNTGELFF

d_gene: -
v_gene: TRBV6-1
j_gene: TRBJ1-2
abundance: -
CDR3nt: TGTGCCAGCGGGGGGCCGGGAGCTAACTATGGCTACACCTTC
CDR3aa: CASGGPGANYGYTF

d_gene: -
v_gene: TRBV29-1
j_gene: TRBJ2-3
abundance: medium-sized
CDR3nt: TGCAGCGTTCTACTAGCACGGAAAAGCACAGATACGCAGTATTTT
CDR3aa: CSVLLARKSTDTQYF

d_gene: -
v_gene: TRBV28
j_gene: TRBJ1-6
abundance: once
CDR3nt: TGTGCAAGCAGTTCTTGGGGTGCTTTCCATTCACCCCTCCACTTT
CDR3aa: CASSSWGAFHSPLHF

d_gene: -
v_gene: TRBV28
j_gene: TRBJ1-5
abundance: -
CDR3nt: TGTGCCAGCAGTTCCTCCGGACTGGGGGGATACAATCAGCGCCAGCATTTT
CDR3aa: CASSSSGLGGYNQRQHF

d_gene: TRBD1
v_gene: TRBV5-1
j_gene: TRBJ1-2
abundance: -
CDR3nt: TGCGCCAGCAGCCCCCGGAGGGGGCCGGTAGGCTATGGCTACACCTTC
CDR3aa: CASSPRRGPVGYGYTF

d_gene: -
v_gene: TRBV19
j_gene: TRBJ2-2
abundance: -
CDR3nt: TGTGCCAGTAGTATAACCCTGCAGGGTAAGGGGGAGCTGTTTTTT
CDR3aa: CASSITLQGKGELFF

d_gene: -
v_gene: TRBV9
j_gene: TRBJ2-7
abundance: medium-sized
CDR3nt: TGTGCCAGTACCCCCGGGTCCAGGGGCGACGAGCAGTACTTC
CDR3aa: CASTPGSRGDEQYF

d_gene: -
v_gene: TRBV24-1
j_gene: TRBJ2-1
abundance: medium-sized
CDR3nt: TGTGCCACCAGTGAACCGCGGATGACCAATGAGCAGTTCTTC
CDR3aa: CATSEPRMTNEQFF

d_gene: -
v_gene: TRBV7-2
j_gene: TRBJ2-7
abundance: -
CDR3nt: TGTGCCAGCAGCTTAGTTCCGCGGAGAGCATCCTACGAGCAGTACTTC
CDR3aa: CASSLVPRRASYEQYF

d_gene: -
v_gene: TRBV3-1
j_gene: TRBJ2-5
abundance: many
CDR3nt: TGTGCCAGCACACCCCAAGAGACCCAGTACTTC
CDR3aa: CASTPQETQYF

d_gene: -
v_gene: TRBV20-1
j_gene: TRBJ2-6
abundance: many
CDR3nt: TGCAGTGCTAGGTCACCTGGGGCCAACGTCCTGACTTTC
CDR3aa: CSARSPGANVLTF

d_gene: -
v_gene: TRBV5-1
j_gene: TRBJ2-7
abundance: medium-sized
CDR3nt: TGCGCCAGCAGCCTAAGTCAGGGGACGCGTCTCTACGAGCAGTACTTC
CDR3aa: CASSLSQGTRLYEQYF

d_gene: -
v_gene: TRBV20-1
j_gene: TRBJ2-5
abundance: -
CDR3nt: TGCAGTTCCCCAGTCTGGACCCCACAAGAGACCCAGTACTTC
CDR3aa: CSSPVWTPQETQYF

d_gene: -
v_gene: TRBV5-8
j_gene: TRBJ2-1
abundance: -
CDR3nt: TGTGCCAGCAGCTTGGGTGTGGGAGACGGCTACAATGAGCAGTTCTTC
CDR3aa: CASSLGVGDGYNEQFF

d_gene: -
v_gene: TRBV7-9
j_gene: TRBJ1-5
abundance: once
CDR3nt: TGTGCCAGGAGCCGAAAGAATCAGCCCCAGCATTTT
CDR3aa: CARSRKNQPQHF

d_gene: -
v_gene: TRBV4-1
j_gene: TRBJ1-1
abundance: many
CDR3nt: TGCGCCAGCAGCCAAGAAATCCGGCAGTACACTGAAGCTTTCTTT
CDR3aa: CASSQEIRQYTEAFF

d_gene: -
v_gene: TRBV6-5
j_gene: TRBJ1-6
abundance: medium-sized
CDR3nt: TGTGCCAGCAGTTACTTGAATTCACCCCTCCACTTT
CDR3aa: CASSYLNSPLHF

d_gene: TRBD2
v_gene: TRBV20-1
j_gene: TRBJ2-7
abundance: medium-sized
CDR3nt: TGCAGTGCTAGAGATTCGCGGGGGGATTCCTACGAGCAGTACTTC
CDR3aa: CSARDSRGDSYEQYF

d_gene: TRBD2
v_gene: TRBV5-4
j_gene: TRBJ2-3
abundance: few
CDR3nt: TGTGCCAGCAGCTTGGTAGGCGGGAGTACAGATACGCAGTATTTT
CDR3aa: CASSLVGGSTDTQYF

d_gene: -
v_gene: TRBV7-9
j_gene: TRBJ2-1
abundance: many
CDR3nt: TGTGCCAGCAGCTTACTAGAAGATAACAATGAGCAGTTCTTC
CDR3aa: CASSLLEDNNEQFF

d_gene: -
v_gene: TRBV28
j_gene: TRBJ2-7
abundance: medium-sized
CDR3nt: TGTGCCAGCAGTTTAGCCTCCGGTTTGGGTATAGCGGCAAAAACCTACGAGCAGTACTTC
CDR3aa: CASSLASGLGIAAKTYEQYF

d_gene: -
v_gene: TRBV6-1
j_gene: TRBJ2-3
abundance: many
CDR3nt: TGTGCCAGCAGCCCCCTCGCTAGACCGGATACGCAGTATTTT
CDR3aa: CASSPLARPDTQYF

d_gene: -
v_gene: TRBV9
j_gene: TRBJ2-3
abundance: many
CDR3nt: TGTGCCAGCAGCGTAACGGGCGGAGACACAGATACGCAGTATTTT
CDR3aa: CASSVTGGDTDTQYF

d_gene: -
v_gene: TRBV28
j_gene: TRBJ2-6
abundance: medium-sized
CDR3nt: TGTGCCAGCGACCGCGGGCCCTCTGGGGCCAACGTCCTGACTTTC
CDR3aa: CASDRGPSGANVLTF

d_gene: TRBD2
v_gene: TRBV9
j_gene: TRBJ2-7
abundance: many
CDR3nt: TGTGCCAGCAGCCCCGATGCGACGGGAGGACTATACGAGCAGTACTTC
CDR3aa: CASSPDATGGLYEQYF

d_gene: TRBD2
v_gene: TRBV9
j_gene: TRBJ2-1
abundance: medium-sized
CDR3nt: TGTGCCAGCAGCGTAGCTAGGCTAGCGGGAGATGAGCAGTTCTTC
CDR3aa: CASSVARLAGDEQFF

d_gene: TRBD2
v_gene: TRBV19
j_gene: TRBJ2-1
abundance: medium-sized
CDR3nt: TGTGCCAGTAGTCTCACTAGCGGGAACAACAATGAGCAGTTCTTC
CDR3aa: CASSLTSGNNNEQFF

d_gene: TRBD2
v_gene: TRBV2
j_gene: TRBJ2-2
abundance: many
CDR3nt: TGTGCCAGCAGTGATGAAGCGGGAGGGGGAACCGGGGAGCTGTTTTTT
CDR3aa: CASSDEAGGGTGELFF

d_gene: -
v_gene: TRBV2
j_gene: TRBJ2-1
abundance: medium-sized
CDR3nt: TGTGCCAGCAGTGAATTGAGCGCCTCCTACAATGAGCAGTTCTTC
CDR3aa: CASSELSASYNEQFF